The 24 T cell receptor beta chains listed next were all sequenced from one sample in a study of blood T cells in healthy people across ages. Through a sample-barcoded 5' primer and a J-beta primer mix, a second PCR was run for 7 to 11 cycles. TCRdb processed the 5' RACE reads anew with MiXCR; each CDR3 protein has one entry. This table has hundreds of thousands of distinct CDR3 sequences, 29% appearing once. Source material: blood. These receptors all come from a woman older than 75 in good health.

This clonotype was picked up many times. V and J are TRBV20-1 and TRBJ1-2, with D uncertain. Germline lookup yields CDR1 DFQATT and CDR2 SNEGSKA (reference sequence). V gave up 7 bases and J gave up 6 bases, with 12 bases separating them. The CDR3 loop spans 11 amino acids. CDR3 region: CSGAGVDGYTF. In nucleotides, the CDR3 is TGCAGTGGGGCGGGTGTTGATGGCTACACCTTC.

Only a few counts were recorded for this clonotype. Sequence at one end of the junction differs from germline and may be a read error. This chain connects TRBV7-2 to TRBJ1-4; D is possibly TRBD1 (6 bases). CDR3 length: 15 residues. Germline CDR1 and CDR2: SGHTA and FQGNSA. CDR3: CASSLGSGAYEKRFF. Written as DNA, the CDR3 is TGTGCCAGCAGCTTAGGATCAGGGGCTTACGAAAAACGGTTTTTT.

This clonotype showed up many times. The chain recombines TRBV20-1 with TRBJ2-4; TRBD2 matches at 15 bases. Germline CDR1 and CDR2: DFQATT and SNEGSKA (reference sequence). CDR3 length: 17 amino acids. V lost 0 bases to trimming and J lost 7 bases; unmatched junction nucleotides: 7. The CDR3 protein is CSARDRTSGGASNIQYF. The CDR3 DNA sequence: TGCAGTGCTAGAGATAGGACTAGCGGGGGGGCGTCCAACATTCAGTACTTC.

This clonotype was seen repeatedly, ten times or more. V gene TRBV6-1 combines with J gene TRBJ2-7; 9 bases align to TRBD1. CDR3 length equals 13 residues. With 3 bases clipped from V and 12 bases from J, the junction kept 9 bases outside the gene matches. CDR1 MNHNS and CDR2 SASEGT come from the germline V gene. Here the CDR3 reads CASSEGTGFSPYF. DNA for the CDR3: TGTGCCAGCAGTGAGGGGACAGGGTTTTCTCCGTACTTC.

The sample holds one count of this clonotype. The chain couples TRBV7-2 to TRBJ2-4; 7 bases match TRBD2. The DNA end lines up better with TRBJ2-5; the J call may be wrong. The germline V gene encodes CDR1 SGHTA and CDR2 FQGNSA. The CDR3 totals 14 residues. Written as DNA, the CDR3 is TGTGCCAGCAGCTTAAATGGGAGGGCGGAGACCCAGTACTTC. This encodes CASSLNGRAETQYF.

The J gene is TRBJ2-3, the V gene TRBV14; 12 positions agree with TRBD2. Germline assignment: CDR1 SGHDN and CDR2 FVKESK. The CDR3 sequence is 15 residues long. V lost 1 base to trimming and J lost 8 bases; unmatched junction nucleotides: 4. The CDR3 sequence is CASSQGLAGVGTQYF. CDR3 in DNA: TGTGCCAGCAGCCAAGGACTAGCGGGGGTTGGTACGCAGTATTTT.

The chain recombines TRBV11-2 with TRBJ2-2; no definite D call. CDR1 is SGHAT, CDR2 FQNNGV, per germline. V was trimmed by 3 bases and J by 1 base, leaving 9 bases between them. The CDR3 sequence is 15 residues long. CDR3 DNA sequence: TGTGCCAGCAGCTTGGGTAGTCTGAACACCGGGGAGCTGTTTTTT. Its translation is CASSLGSLNTGELFF.

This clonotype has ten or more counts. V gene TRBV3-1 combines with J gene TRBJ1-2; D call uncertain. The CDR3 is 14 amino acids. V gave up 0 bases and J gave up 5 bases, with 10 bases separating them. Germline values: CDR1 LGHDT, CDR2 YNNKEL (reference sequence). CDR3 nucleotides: TGTGCCAGCAGCCAAGATGTACGAGCTTATGGCTACACCTTC. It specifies CASSQDVRAYGYTF.

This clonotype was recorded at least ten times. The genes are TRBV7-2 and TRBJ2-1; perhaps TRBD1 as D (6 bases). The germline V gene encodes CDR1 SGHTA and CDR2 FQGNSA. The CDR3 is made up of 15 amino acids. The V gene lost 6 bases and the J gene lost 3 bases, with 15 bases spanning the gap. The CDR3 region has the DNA TGTGCCAGCAGTTTACAGGGATTTAGCTACAATGAGCAGTTCTTC. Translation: CASSLQGFSYNEQFF.

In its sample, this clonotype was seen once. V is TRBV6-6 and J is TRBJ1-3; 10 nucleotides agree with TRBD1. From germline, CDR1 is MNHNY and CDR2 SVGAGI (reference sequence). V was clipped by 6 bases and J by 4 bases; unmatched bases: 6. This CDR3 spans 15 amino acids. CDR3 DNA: TGTGCCAGCAGAGCCGGGACAGGGGTCGGAAACACCATATATTTT. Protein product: CASRAGTGVGNTIYF.

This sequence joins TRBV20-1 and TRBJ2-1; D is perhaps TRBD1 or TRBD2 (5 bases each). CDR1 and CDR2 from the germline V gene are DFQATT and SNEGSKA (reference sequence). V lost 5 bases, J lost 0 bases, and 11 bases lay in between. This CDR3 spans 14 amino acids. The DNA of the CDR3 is TGCAGTGCTCGGGACCGCAACTCCTACAATGAGCAGTTCTTC. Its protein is CSARDRNSYNEQFF.

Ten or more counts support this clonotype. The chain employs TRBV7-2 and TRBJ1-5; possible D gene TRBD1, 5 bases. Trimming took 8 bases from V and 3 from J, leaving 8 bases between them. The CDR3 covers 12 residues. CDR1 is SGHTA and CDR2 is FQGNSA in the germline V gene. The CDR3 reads CASGDFNQPQHF. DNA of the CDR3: TGTGCCAGCGGGGACTTCAATCAGCCCCAGCATTTT.

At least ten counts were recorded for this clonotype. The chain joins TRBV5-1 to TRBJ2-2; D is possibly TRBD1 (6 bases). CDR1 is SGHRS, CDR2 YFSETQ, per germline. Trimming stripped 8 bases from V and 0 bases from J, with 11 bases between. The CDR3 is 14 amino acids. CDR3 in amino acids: CASKGDTNTGELFF. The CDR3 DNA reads TGCGCCAGTAAAGGGGACACGAACACCGGGGAGCTGTTTTTT.

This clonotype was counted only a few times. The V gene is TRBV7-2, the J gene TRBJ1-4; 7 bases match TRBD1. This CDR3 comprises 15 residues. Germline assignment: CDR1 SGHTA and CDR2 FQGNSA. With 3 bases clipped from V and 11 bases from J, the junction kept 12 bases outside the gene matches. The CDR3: CASSLTAGTATKLFF. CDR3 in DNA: TGTGCCAGCAGCTTGACGGCAGGGACAGCTACTAAACTGTTTTTT.

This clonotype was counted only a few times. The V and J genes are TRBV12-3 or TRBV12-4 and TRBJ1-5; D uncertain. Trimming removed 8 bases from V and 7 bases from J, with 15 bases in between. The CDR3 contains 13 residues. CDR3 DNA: TGTGCCAGCGCAGCAAGGGAGGGACAGCCCCAGCATTTT. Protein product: CASAAREGQPQHF.

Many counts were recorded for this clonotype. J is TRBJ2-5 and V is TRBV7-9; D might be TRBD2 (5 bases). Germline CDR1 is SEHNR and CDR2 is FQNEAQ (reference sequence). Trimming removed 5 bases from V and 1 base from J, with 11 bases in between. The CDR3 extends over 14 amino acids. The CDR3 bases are TGTGCCAGCAGCCCGAGGGTGACCCAAGAGACCCAGTACTTC. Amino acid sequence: CASSPRVTQETQYF.

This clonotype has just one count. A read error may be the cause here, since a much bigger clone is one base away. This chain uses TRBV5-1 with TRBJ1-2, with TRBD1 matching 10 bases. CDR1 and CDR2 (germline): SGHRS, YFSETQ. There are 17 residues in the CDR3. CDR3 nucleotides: TGCGTCAGCAGCTTGATGGGAATGGGACAGGGGATGTCTGGCTACACCTTC. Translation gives CVSSLMGMGQGMSGYTF.

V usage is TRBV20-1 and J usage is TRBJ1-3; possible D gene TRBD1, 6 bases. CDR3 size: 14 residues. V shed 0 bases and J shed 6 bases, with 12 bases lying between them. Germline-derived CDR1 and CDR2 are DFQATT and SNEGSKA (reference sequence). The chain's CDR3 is CSAREGQQLNTIYF. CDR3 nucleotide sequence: TGCAGTGCTAGAGAAGGACAGCAGCTAAACACCATATATTTT.

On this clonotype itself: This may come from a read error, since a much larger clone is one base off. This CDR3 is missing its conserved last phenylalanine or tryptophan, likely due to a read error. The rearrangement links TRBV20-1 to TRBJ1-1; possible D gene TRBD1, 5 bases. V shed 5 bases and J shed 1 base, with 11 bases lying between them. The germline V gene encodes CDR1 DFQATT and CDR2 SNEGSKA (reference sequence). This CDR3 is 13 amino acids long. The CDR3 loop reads CSARLGENTEAFL. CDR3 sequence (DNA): TGCAGTGCTCGACTGGGGGAGAACACTGAAGCTTTCCTT.

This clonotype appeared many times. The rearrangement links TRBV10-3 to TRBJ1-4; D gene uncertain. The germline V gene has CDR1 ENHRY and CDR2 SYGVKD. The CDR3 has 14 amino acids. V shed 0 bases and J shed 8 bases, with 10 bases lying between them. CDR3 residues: CAISESSNSEKLFF. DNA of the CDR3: TGTGCCATCAGTGAGTCAAGTAATAGCGAAAAACTGTTTTTT.

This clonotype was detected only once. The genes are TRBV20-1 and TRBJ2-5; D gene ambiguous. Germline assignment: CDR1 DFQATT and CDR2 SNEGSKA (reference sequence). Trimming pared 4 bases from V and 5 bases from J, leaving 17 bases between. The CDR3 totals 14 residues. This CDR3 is CSATRLGPGETQYF. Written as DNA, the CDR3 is TGCAGTGCTACAAGACTTGGCCCCGGGGAGACCCAGTACTTC.

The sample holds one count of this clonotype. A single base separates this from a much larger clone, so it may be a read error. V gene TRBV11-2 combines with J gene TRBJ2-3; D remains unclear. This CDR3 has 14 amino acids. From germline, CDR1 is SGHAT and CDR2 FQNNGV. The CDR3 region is CASSRGTVGDTRYF. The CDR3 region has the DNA TGTGCCAGCAGCCGCGGCACTGTTGGTGATACGCGGTATTTT. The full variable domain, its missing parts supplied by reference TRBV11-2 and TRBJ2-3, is EAGVAQSPRYKIIEKRQSVAFWCNPISGHATLYWYQQILGQGPKLLIQFQNNGVVDDSQLPKDRFSAERLKGVDSTLKIQPAKLEDSAVYLCASSRGTVGDTRYFGPGTRLTVL.

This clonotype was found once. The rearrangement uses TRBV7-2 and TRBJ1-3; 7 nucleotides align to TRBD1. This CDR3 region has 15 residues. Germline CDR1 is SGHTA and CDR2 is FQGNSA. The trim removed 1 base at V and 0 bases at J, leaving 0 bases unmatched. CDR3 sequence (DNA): TGTGCCAGCAGCTTAGGACAGGGCTCTGGAAACACCATATATTTT. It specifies CASSLGQGSGNTIYF.

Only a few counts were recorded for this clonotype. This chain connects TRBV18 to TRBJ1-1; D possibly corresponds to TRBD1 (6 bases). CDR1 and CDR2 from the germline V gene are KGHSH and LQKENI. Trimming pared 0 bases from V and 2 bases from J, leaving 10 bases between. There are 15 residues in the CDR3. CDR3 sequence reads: CASSPPQGSNTEAFF. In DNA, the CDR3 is TGTGCCAGCTCACCACCGCAGGGGAGCAACACTGAAGCTTTCTTT.